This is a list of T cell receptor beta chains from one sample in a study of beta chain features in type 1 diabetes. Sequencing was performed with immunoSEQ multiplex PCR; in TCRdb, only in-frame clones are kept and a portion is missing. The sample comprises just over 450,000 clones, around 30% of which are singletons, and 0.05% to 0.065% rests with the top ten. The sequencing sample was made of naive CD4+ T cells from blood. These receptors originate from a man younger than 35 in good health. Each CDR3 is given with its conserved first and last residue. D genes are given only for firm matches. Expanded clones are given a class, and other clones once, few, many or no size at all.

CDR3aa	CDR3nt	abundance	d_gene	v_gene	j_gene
CASSPRQGRDTQYF	TGTGCCAGCAGCCCCAGGCAGGGGCGGGATACGCAGTATTTT	.	.	TRBV14	TRBJ2-3
CASSFLSHNEQFF	TGCGCCAGCAGCTTTCTTTCACACAATGAGCAGTTCTTC	.	.	TRBV5-1	TRBJ2-1
CASRAGVSGNTIYF	TGTGCCAGCAGAGCAGGCGTCTCTGGAAACACCATATATTTT	.	.	TRBV6-6	TRBJ1-3
CAISDPVNYGYTF	TGTGCCATCAGTGATCCAGTTAACTATGGCTACACCTTC	few	.	TRBV10-3	TRBJ1-2
CASSLGGPTDQYF	TGTGCCAGCAGCTTAGGGGGACCGACAGACCAGTACTTC	.	.	TRBV7-2	TRBJ2-7
CAWSGGQGSNQPQHF	TGTGCCTGGAGCGGAGGACAGGGGAGCAATCAGCCCCAGCATTTT	once	TRBD1	TRBV30	TRBJ1-5
CASSLLAGAQETQYF	TGTGCCAGCAGCTTACTAGCGGGAGCTCAAGAGACCCAGTACTTC	.	TRBD2	TRBV5-4	TRBJ2-5
CASSLDRDRIQYF	TGTGCCAGCAGCTTGGACCGGGACAGAATTCAGTACTTC	.	TRBD1	TRBV5-4	TRBJ2-4
CAWGLFYEQYF	TGTGCCTGGGGACTATTCTACGAGCAGTACTTC	few	.	TRBV30	TRBJ2-7
CAWSKGQGNTEAFF	TGTGCCTGGAGTAAAGGACAGGGGAACACTGAAGCTTTCTTT	.	TRBD1	TRBV30	TRBJ1-1
CASSPRGNQPQHF	TGTGCCAGCAGTCCCCGGGGCAATCAGCCCCAGCATTTT	.	.	TRBV6-5	TRBJ1-5
CASSQEPRHLGEQYF	TGCGCCAGCAGCCAAGAGCCCCGACATCTGGGCGAGCAGTACTTC	.	.	TRBV4-3	TRBJ2-7
CASSQDPLLGSAEQYF	TGCGCCAGCAGCCAAGACCCCCTTTTAGGGTCAGCCGAGCAGTACTTC	few	.	TRBV4-1	TRBJ2-7
CASSSRGLAGETQYF	TGTGCCAGCAGCTCCCGGGGACTAGCGGGAGAGACCCAGTACTTC	.	TRBD2	TRBV5-4	TRBJ2-5
CAWRMAGGTGEQYF	TGTGCCTGGAGAATGGCGGGAGGAACGGGGGAGCAGTACTTC	few	TRBD2	TRBV30	TRBJ2-7
CASSDREGTDTQYF	TGTGCCAGCAGCGACAGGGAGGGCACAGATACGCAGTATTTT	.	.	TRBV6-6	TRBJ2-3
CASSPPGASTDTQYF	TGTGCCAGCTCACCACCCGGGGCTAGCACAGATACGCAGTATTTT	few	.	TRBV18	TRBJ2-3
CASSDPRLAGGPGEQFF	TGTGCCAGCAGCGACCCGAGACTAGCGGGAGGGCCGGGGGAGCAGTTCTTC	.	TRBD2	TRBV9	TRBJ2-1
CASSYRDSYEQYF	TGTGCCAGCAGTTACAGGGACAGCTACGAGCAGTACTTC	few	TRBD1	TRBV6-6	TRBJ2-7
CASSSGTSGGELFF	TGTGCCAGCAGCTCCGGGACTAGTGGCGGGGAGCTGTTTTTT	.	TRBD2	TRBV7-3	TRBJ2-2
CASSLLPGIETQYF	TGCGCCAGCAGCCTACTCCCAGGGATAGAGACCCAGTACTTC	few	.	TRBV4-1	TRBJ2-5
CASSSGLAGVTDTQYF	TGTGCCAGCAGCTCGGGACTAGCGGGAGTAACAGATACGCAGTATTTT	few	TRBD2	TRBV7-3	TRBJ2-3
CASSLGLSGRANEQFF	TGTGCCAGCAGTTTGGGATTGAGCGGGAGGGCCAATGAGCAGTTCTTC	.	TRBD2	TRBV28	TRBJ2-1
CSGGTGYEQFF	TGCAGCGGGGGGACAGGGTATGAGCAGTTCTTC	.	TRBD1	TRBV29-1	TRBJ2-1
CASSTPGAGEQFF	TGTGCCAGTAGTACACCAGGGGCGGGTGAGCAGTTCTTC	.	.	TRBV19	TRBJ2-1
CAINLGLAGANTGELFF	TGTGCCATCAACCTTGGACTAGCGGGCGCGAACACCGGGGAGCTGTTTTTT	.	TRBD2	TRBV10-3	TRBJ2-2
CASSFQGVPDTQYF	TGCGCCAGCAGCTTTCAAGGGGTCCCAGATACGCAGTATTTT	.	.	TRBV5-1	TRBJ2-3
CASSYTTSGRQETQYF	TGTGCCAGCAGCTACACGACTAGCGGGAGGCAAGAGACCCAGTACTTC	few	TRBD2	TRBV7-9	TRBJ2-5
CASSVDRTSGNYEQYF	TGTGCCAGCAGCGTAGACCGGACTAGCGGGAACTACGAGCAGTACTTC	few	TRBD2	TRBV13	TRBJ2-7
CASSQVTTASYEQYF	TGCGCCAGCAGCCAAGTGACGACAGCCTCCTACGAGCAGTACTTC	few	.	TRBV4-3	TRBJ2-7
CASSLGQGRYEQYF	TGTGCCAGCAGCCTGGGACAGGGGAGGTACGAGCAGTACTTC	.	TRBD1	TRBV9	TRBJ2-7
CASSETSRTEAFF	TGTGCCAGCAGTGAAACGTCACGCACTGAAGCTTTCTTT	few	.	TRBV2	TRBJ1-1
CASSPAGTSGGQDTQYF	TGTGCCAGCAGCCCCGCCGGGACTAGCGGGGGCCAAGATACGCAGTATTTT	few	TRBD2	TRBV5-5	TRBJ2-3
CAISESPTGGSYEQYF	TGTGCCATCAGTGAGTCTCCGACAGGGGGATCCTACGAGCAGTACTTC	.	TRBD1	TRBV10-3	TRBJ2-7
CAWSVSSGSYNEQFF	TGTGCCTGGAGTGTGTCAAGCGGGAGTTACAATGAGCAGTTCTTC	.	TRBD2	TRBV30	TRBJ2-1
CASSLGLNGYTF	TGTGCCAGCAGCTTAGGACTGAACGGCTACACCTTC	.	.	TRBV11-2	TRBJ1-2